The T cell receptor (beta chain) under discussion was sequenced for a study of T cell responses to AZD1222 COVID-19 vaccine. General study results and limits: Without day 14 samples, only post-peak T cell repertoires were studied.

The protocol was immunoSEQ multiplex PCR, while the TCRdb copy is restricted to in-frame clones and leaves out a portion. The data hold roughly 180,000 clones, with about 91% observed a single time. The CDR3 consists of 12 residues. V gave up 3 bases and J gave up 2 bases, with 4 bases separating them. Germline V gene sequence: CDR1 MGHRA, CDR2 YSYEKL. As concerns this clone: Its antigen is not identified.

The TCR was taken from an adult in good health. The chain is built from TRBV4-1 and TRBJ1-2; D remains unclear. Sequencing used peripheral blood, obtained on day 0 of AZD1222 vaccination. The chain's CDR3 is CASSHENYGYTF. In DNA form, the CDR3 reads TGCGCCAGCAGCCATGAAAACTATGGCTACACCTTC.